This T cell receptor (beta chain) stems from a study of T cells in Graves' hyperthyroidism and ophthalmopathy. The CDR3 has 14 residues. J gave up 4 bases and V 4 bases, and 3 bases lay outside the gene matches. Per germline, CDR1 SGHNT and CDR2 YYREEE (reference sequence). Uncontrolled infections, other autoimmune diseases, pregnancy or lactation led to exclusion of patients. Amplification of TCR beta CDR3 regions used RNA as the template. HTBI primers were employed in a first-round RT-PCR of the TCR CDR3. TCRdb reanalysed the multiplex PCR reads using MiXCR and keeps one entry per CDR3 protein. This table has some 420,000 distinct CDR3 sequences, roughly 13% appearing once.

The chain carries TRBV5-4 and TRBJ1-4, with 8 bases matching TRBD1. The specimen was blood. The receptor comes from a woman under 30 with Graves' hyperthyroidism. The CDR3 DNA reads TGTGCCAGCAGCACGGACAGGGTTAATGAAAAACTGTTTTTT. Translating it yields CASSTDRVNEKLFF. Complete variable domain (other parts from reference TRBV5-4 and TRBJ1-4): ETGVTQSPTHLIKTRGQQVTLRCSSQSGHNTVSWYQQALGQGPQFIFQYYREEENGRGNFPPRFSGLQFPNYSSELNVNALELDDSALYLCASSTDRVNEKLFFGSGTQLSVL.